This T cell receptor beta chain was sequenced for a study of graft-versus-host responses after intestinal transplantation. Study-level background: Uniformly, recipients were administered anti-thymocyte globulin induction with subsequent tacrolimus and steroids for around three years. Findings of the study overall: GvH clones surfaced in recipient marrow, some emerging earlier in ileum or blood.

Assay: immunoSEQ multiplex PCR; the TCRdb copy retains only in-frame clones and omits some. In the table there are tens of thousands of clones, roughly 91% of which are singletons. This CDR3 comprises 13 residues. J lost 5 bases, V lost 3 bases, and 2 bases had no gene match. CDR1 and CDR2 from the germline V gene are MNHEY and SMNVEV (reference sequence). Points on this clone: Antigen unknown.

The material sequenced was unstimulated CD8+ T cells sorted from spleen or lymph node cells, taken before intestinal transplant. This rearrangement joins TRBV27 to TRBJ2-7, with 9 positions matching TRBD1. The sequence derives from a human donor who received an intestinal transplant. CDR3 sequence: CASSLDRGNEQYF. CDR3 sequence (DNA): TGTGCCAGCAGTTTGGACAGGGGCAACGAGCAGTACTTC.